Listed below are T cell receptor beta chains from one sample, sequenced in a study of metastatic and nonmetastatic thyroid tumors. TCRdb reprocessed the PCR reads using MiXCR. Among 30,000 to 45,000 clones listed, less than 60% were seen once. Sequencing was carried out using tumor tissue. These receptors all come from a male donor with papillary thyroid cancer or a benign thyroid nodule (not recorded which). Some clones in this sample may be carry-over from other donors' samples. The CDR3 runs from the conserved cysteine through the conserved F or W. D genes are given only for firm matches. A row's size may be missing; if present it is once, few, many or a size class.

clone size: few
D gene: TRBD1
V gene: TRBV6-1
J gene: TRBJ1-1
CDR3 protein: CASSARQGRNTEAFF
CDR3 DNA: TGTGCCAGCAGTGCCCGACAGGGAAGGAACACTGAAGCTTTCTTT

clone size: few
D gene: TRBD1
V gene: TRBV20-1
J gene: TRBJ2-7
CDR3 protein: CSARDTAGTGSYEQYF
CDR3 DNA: TGCAGTGCTAGAGATACAGCCGGGACAGGGTCCTACGAGCAGTACTTC

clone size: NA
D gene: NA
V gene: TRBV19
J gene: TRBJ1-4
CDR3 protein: CASRIRQGAEKLFF
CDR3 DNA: TGTGCCAGTAGGATCCGGCAGGGTGCAGAAAAACTGTTTTTT

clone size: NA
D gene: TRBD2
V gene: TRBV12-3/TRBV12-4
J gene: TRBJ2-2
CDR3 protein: CASSLSLAGTGELFF
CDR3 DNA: TGTGCCAGCAGTTTATCACTAGCGGGCACCGGGGAGCTGTTTTTT

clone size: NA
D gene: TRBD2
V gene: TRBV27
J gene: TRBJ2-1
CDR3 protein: CASSGRTSGANEQFF
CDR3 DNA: TGTGCCAGCAGTGGGCGGACTAGCGGGGCCAATGAGCAGTTCTTC

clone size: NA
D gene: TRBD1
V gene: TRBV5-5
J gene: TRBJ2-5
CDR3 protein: CASSGTGGWETQYF
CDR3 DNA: TGTGCCAGCAGCGGGACAGGGGGCTGGGAGACCCAGTACTTC

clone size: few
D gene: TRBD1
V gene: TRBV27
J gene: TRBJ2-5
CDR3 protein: CASSYRGRETQYF
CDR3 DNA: TGTGCCAGCAGTTACAGGGGGCGGGAGACCCAGTACTTC

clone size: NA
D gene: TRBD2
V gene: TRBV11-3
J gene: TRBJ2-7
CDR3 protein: CASRAGAGRRQYF
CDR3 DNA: TGTGCCAGCAGGGCGGGAGCGGGTAGAAGGCAGTACTTC

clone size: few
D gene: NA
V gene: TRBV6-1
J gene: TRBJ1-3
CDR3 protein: CASSGGWSGNTIYF
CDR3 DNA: TGTGCCAGCAGTGGAGGGTGGTCTGGAAACACCATATATTTT

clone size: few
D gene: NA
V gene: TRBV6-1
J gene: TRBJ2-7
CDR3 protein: CASSPRLDYEQYF
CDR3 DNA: TGTGCCAGCAGTCCCAGACTAGACTACGAGCAGTACTTC

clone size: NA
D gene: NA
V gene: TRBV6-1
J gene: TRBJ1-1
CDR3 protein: CASETVNTEAFF
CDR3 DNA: TGTGCCAGCGAGACGGTGAACACTGAAGCTTTCTTT

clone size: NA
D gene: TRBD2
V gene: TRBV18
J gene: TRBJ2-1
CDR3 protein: CASSPGLAGYNEQFF
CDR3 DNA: TGTGCCAGCTCACCTGGACTAGCGGGTTACAATGAGCAGTTCTTC

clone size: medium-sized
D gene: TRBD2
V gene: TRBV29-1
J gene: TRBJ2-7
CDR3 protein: CSVRTSGRQSEQYF
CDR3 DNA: TGCAGCGTGAGGACTAGCGGGAGGCAAAGCGAGCAGTACTTC

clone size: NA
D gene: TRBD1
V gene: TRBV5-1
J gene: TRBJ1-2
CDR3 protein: CASTPRVGTGYGYTF
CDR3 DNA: TGCGCCAGCACTCCGAGAGTTGGGACAGGGTATGGCTACACCTTC

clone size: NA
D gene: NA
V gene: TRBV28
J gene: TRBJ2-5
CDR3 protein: CASSLLRDWGQETQYF
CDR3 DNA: TGTGCCAGCAGTCTATTGAGGGACTGGGGGCAAGAGACCCAGTACTTC

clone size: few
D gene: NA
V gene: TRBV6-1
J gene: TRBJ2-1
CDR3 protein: CASSPQWGSSYNEQFF
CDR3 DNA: TGTGCCAGCAGCCCTCAATGGGGGAGCTCCTACAATGAGCAGTTCTTC

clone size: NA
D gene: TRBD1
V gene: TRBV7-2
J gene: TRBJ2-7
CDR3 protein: CASSPGSGQGSEQYF
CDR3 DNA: TGTGCCAGCAGCCCTGGGAGTGGACAGGGGAGTGAGCAGTACTTC

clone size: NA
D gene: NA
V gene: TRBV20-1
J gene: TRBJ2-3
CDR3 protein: CSALKSTSTDTQYF
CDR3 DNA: TGCAGTGCCCTTAAATCTACTAGCACAGATACGCAGTATTTT

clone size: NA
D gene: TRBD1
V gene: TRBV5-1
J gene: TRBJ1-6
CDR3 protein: CASSMGQGYSPLHF
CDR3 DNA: TGCGCCAGCAGCATGGGACAGGGTTATTCACCCCTCCACTTT

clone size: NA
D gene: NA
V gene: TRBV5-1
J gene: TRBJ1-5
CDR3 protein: CASSLGDTGLGTQHF
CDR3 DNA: TGCGCCAGCAGCTTGGGGGATACAGGCCTGGGGACCCAGCATTTT

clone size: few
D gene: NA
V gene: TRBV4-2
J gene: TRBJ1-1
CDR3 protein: CASSQGRGIGTEAFF
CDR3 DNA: TGTGCCAGCAGCCAGGGACGGGGGATAGGGACTGAAGCTTTCTTT

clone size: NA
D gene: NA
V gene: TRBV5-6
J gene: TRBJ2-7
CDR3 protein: CASSPGLPYEQYF
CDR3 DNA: TGTGCCAGCAGCCCGGGACTTCCCTACGAGCAGTACTTC

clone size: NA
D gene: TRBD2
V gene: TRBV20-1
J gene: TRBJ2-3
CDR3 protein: CSARARTSGMLTDTQYF
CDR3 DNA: TGCAGTGCTAGAGCCCGGACTAGCGGGATGCTCACAGATACGCAGTATTTT

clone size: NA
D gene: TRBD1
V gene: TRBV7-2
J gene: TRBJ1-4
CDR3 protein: CASSPGQGVNEKLFF
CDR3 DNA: TGTGCCAGCAGCCCGGGACAGGGAGTTAATGAAAAACTGTTTTTT

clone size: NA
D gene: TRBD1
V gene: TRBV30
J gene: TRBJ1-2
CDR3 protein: CAWSVPGQGHGYTF
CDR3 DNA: TGTGCCTGGAGTGTACCGGGACAGGGACATGGCTACACCTTC

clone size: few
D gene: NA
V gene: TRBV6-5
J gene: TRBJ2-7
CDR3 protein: CASSFPLGSSYEQYF
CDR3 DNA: TGTGCCAGCAGTTTCCCGCTTGGCAGCTCCTACGAGCAGTACTTC

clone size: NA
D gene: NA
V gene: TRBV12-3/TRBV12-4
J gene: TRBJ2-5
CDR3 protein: CASSLLARGETQYF
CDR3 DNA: TGTGCCAGCAGTTTATTGGCCAGGGGTGAGACCCAGTACTTC

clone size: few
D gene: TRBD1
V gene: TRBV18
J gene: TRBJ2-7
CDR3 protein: CASSPPATGAHEQYF
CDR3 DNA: TGTGCCAGCTCACCACCAGCGACAGGGGCCCACGAGCAGTACTTC

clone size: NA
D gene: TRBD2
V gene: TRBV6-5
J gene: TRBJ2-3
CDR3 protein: CASSSFAGEDTQYF
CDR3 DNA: TGTGCCAGCAGTTCCTTTGCGGGAGAGGATACGCAGTATTTT

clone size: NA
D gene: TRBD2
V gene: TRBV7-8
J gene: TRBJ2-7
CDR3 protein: CASSPRTSGSPSYEQYF
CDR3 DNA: TGTGCCAGCAGCCCCAGGACTAGCGGGAGCCCCTCCTACGAGCAGTACTTC

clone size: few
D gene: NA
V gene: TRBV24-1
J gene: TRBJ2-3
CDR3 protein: CATSDLGSWGGTDTQYF
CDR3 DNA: TGTGCCACCAGTGATTTGGGCAGCTGGGGCGGCACAGATACGCAGTATTTT

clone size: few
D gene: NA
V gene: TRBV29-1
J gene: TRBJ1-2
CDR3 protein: CSVVPGRVIEGYGYTF
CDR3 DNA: TGCAGCGTTGTGCCCGGGCGGGTGATAGAGGGGTATGGCTACACCTTC

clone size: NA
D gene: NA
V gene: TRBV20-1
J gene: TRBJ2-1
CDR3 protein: CSARGIYHNEQFF
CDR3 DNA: TGCAGTGCTAGAGGGATTTACCACAATGAGCAGTTCTTC

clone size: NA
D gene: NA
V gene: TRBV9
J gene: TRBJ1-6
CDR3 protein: CASSAPAGVEDSPLHF
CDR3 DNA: TGTGCCAGCAGCGCACCGGCAGGGGTTGAGGATTCACCCCTCCACTTT

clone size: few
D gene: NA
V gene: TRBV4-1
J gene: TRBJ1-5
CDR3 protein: CASSQDQGGQGSQPQHF
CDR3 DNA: TGCGCCAGCAGCCAAGATCAGGGTGGGCAGGGCAGTCAGCCCCAGCATTTT

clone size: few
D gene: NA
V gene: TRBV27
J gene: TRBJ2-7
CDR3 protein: CASSSTRPGEQYF
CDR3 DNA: TGTGCCAGCAGTTCTACACGACCGGGGGAGCAGTACTTC

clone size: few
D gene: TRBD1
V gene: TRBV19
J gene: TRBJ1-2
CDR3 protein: CASSRDRGLNGYTF
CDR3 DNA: TGTGCCAGTAGCAGGGACAGGGGTTTAAATGGCTACACCTTC

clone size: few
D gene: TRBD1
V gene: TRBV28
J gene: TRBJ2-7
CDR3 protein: CASGRQGIYEQYF
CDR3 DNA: TGTGCCAGCGGCCGACAGGGAATCTACGAGCAGTACTTC

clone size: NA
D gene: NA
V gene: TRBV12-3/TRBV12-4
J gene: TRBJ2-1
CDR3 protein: CASSQTPRYEQFF
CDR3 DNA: TGTGCCAGCAGCCAGACTCCGCGCTATGAGCAGTTCTTC

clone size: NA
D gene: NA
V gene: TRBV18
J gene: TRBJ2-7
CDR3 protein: CASSQQRNSYEQYF
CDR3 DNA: TGTGCCAGCTCACAACAGCGGAACTCCTACGAGCAGTACTTC

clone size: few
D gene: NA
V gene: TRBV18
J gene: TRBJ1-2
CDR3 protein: CASSPRDGDSYTF
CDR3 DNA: TGTGCCAGCTCACCACGGGACGGGGATAGCTACACCTTC

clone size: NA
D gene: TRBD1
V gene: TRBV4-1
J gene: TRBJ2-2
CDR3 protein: CASSLGQGGNTGELFF
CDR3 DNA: TGCGCCAGCAGCCTGGGACAGGGGGGCAACACCGGGGAGCTGTTTTTT